The T cell receptor beta chain described here comes from a study of OX40 agonist ivuxolimab in advanced cancers. Study-level background: Ivuxolimab was a fully human IgG2 agonistic monoclonal antibody targeting the costimulatory receptor OX40 (CD134). Prior anti-PD-1, anti-PD-L1 or anti-CTLA-4 therapy was permitted, and checkpoint inhibitors had been received by about 44% of dose-escalation patients. Peripheral TCRbeta sequencing was intended to test whether TCR sequence diversity was altered and clonal T-cell expansion was caused by ivuxolimab. Intravenous ivuxolimab was administered to patients every 2 weeks at six dose levels: 0.01, 0.1, 0.3, 1.5, 3 and 10 mg/kg. Of the approximately 50 patients in dose escalation, approximately 20 had hepatocellular carcinoma, roughly 15 had melanoma, 9 had renal cell carcinoma and 9 had head and neck cancer. The dose-escalation cohort was about 86% male with a mean age of roughly 62 years, ranging from roughly 20 to 80. The paper reports the monotherapy dose-escalation portion (N of about 47 patients) of the phase I ivuxolimab trial. Partial responses were achieved by three dose-escalation patients, of whom one had hepatocellular carcinoma and two had cutaneous melanoma. Study-wide conclusions, independent of this receptor: Antigen specificity was not determined for the clonally expanded peripheral T cells. At doses of 0.1 to 3.0 mg/kg, clonal expansion of both CD4+ and CD8+ blood T cells was observed from baseline to week 6. Low levels of normalized T-cell clonal expansion were also shown by some nonresponding patients. Partial responders in the 0.1-3.0 mg/kg groups had among the lowest normalized peripheral clonal expansion, especially among CD8+ T cells. On average, CD8+ T cells showed more expanded clones than CD4+ T cells after ivuxolimab.

The CDR3 starts with the cysteine, ends with the phenylalanine, and has 13 residues. The only DNA kept is the CDR3, 39 bases in frame from the first base. Relative to germline, V is 1 base shorter and J is 7 bases shorter, with 7 bases between their ends. CDR1 and CDR2 are read off the germline V gene as SGHAT and FQNNGV. The trial excluded patients who had a history of autoimmune disease or who were on systemic immunosuppression. In every dose cohort, peripheral blood was drawn for TCR sequencing at baseline, cycle 4 day 1, and cycle 7 day 1. The samples were taken from a phase I, first-in-human, multicenter, open-label dose-escalation trial of ivuxolimab. Adults with locally advanced or metastatic head and neck squamous cell, hepatocellular, melanoma or renal cell carcinoma were enrolled in the trial. CD4+ and CD8+ T cells were sorted separately from peripheral blood before TCR sequencing. To sequence the TCRbeta CDR3 region, genomic DNA was isolated from the sorted cells. The immunoSEQ Assay was used for sequencing of TCRbeta CDR3 regions. In TCRdb, the immuneACCESS table is reduced to in-frame sequences with V and J assigned. These tables do not hold every clone; where another copy was compared, an unresolved V gene accounts for under half, and the others remain unexplained. For this sample the table gives about 34,000 clones, of which less than 80% were detected only once. Together, the top ten hold approximately 11% of the sample.

About this clone itself: No antigen is known for it. Per-base qualities were not stored, and no clone one base away is much larger.

This material consisted of CD4+ or CD8+ T cells sorted from blood, taken in a trial of the OX40 agonist ivuxolimab. This TCR was sampled from an adult with an advanced solid tumor such as melanoma, head and neck, liver or kidney cancer. The chain is encoded by TRBV11-2 joined to TRBJ1-4; the D gene lacks a confident call. The CDR3 protein sequence reads: CASSLGAFEKLFF. The nucleotides read TGTGCCAGCAGCTTAGGGGCCTTTGAAAAACTGTTTTTT.